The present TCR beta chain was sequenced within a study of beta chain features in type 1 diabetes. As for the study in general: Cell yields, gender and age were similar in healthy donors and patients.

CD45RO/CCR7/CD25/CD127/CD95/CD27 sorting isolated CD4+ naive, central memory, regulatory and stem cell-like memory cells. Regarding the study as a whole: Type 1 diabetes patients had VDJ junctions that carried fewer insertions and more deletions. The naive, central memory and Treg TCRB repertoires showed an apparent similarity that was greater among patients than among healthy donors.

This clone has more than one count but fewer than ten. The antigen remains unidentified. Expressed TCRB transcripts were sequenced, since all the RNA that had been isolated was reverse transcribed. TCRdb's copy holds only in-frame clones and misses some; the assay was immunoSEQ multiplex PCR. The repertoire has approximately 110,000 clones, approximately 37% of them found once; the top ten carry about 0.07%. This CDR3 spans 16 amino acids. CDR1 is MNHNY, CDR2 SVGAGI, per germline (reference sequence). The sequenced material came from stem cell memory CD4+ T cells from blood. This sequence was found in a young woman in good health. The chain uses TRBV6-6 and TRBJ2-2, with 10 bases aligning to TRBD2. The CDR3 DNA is TGTGCATCTGCCAGCAGCGGGAGGGCCGGGACCGGGGAGCTGTTTTTT. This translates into CASASSGRAGTGELFF.